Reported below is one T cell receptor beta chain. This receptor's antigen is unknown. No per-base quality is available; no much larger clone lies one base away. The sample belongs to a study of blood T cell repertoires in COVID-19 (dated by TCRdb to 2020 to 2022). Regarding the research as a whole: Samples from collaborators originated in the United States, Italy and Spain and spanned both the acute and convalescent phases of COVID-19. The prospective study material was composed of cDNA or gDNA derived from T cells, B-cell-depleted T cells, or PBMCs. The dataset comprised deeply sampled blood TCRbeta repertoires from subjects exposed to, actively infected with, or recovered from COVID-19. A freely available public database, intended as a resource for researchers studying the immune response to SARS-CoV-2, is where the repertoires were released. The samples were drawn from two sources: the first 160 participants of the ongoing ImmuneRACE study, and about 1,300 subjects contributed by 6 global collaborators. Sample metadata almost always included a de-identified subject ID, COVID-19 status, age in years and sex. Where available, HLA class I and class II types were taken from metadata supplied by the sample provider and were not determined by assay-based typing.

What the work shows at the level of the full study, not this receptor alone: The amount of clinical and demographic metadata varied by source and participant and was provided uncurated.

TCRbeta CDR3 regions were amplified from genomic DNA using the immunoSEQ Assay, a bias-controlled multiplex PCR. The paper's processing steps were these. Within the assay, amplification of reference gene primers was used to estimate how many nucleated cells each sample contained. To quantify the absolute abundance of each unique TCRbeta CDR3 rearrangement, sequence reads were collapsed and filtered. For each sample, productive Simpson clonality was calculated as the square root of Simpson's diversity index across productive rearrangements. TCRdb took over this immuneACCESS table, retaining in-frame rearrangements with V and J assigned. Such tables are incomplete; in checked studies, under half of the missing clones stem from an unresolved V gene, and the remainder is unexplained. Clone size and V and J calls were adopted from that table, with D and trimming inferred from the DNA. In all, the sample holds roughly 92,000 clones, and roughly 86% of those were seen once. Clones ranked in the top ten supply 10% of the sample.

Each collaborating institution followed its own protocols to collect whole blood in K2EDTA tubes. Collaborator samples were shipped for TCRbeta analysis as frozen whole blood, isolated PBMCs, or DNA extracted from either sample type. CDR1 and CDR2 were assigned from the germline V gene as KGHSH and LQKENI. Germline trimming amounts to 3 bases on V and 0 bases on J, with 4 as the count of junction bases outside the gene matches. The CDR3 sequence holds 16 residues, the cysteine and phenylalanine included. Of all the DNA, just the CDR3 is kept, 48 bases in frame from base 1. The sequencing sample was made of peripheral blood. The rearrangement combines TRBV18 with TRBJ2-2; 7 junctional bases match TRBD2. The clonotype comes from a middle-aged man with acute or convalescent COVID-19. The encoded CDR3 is CASSPWEGANTGELFF. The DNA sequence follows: TGTGCCAGCTCACCGTGGGAGGGAGCGAACACCGGGGAGCTGTTTTTT.